The rows below give T cell receptor beta chains drawn from one sample of a study of blood T cell repertoires in COVID-19. TCRdb's table, derived via immunoSEQ multiplex PCR, lists solely in-frame clones and lacks some. Found here are about 160,000 clones, approximately 90% of them singletons; the top ten hold around 4%. The sequencing input was peripheral blood. The receptors here all came from a woman aged 60-75 years who had recovered from COVID-19. The CDR3 runs from the conserved cysteine through the conserved F or W. A D gene is named only where the DNA matches it firmly. Size tells how often a clone was seen (once, few, many) or the class of an expanded clone, and some rows leave it out.

V	size	J	D	DNA	CDR3
TRBV12-3/TRBV12-4	few	TRBJ1-2	TRBD1	TGTGCCAGCAAGCCTCGACAGGGGGACGGCTACACCTTC	CASKPRQGDGYTF
TRBV6-6	.	TRBJ1-1	TRBD1	TGTGCCTGCAACCGGGACAGGGGAACTGAAGCTTTCTTT	CACNRDRGTEAFF
TRBV10-3	.	TRBJ2-2	.	TGTGCCATCAACCCAAGGGGGGGGGAGCCGAACACCGGGGAGCTGTTTTTT	CAINPRGGEPNTGELFF
TRBV4-1	.	TRBJ2-3	TRBD1	TGCGCCAGCAGCCCGCGGGACAGGGTTGCAGATACGCAGTATTTT	CASSPRDRVADTQYF
TRBV19	.	TRBJ2-7	.	TGTGCCAGTAGTATAGTTCACTCAACACACGGGATACCTTACGAGCAGTACTTC	CASSIVHSTHGIPYEQYF
TRBV7-8	.	TRBJ2-2	.	TGTGCCAGCAGGGCCCCCGGGACGAACACCGGGGAGCTGTTTTTT	CASRAPGTNTGELFF
TRBV3-1/TRBV3-2	.	TRBJ2-1	TRBD2	TGTGCCAGCAGCCAAGGAATTTTAGCGGGGGGTAATGAGCAGTTCTTC	CASSQGILAGGNEQFF
TRBV11-2	.	TRBJ1-6	.	TGTGCCAGCAGCTTAGGACAGAATAATTCACCCCTCCACTTT	CASSLGQNNSPLHF
TRBV7-7	.	TRBJ2-5	TRBD2	TGTGCCAGCAGCTTGGGCGGGAGTTACCAAGAGACCCAGTACTTC	CASSLGGSYQETQYF
TRBV6-5	.	TRBJ1-2	TRBD1	TGTGCCAGCAGGCCGGACAGGGGGACAATCTATGGCTACACCTTC	CASRPDRGTIYGYTF
TRBV7-9	.	TRBJ2-2	.	TGTGCCAGCAGCTTAGGGCGGTCCACAACCGGGGAGCTGTTTTTT	CASSLGRSTTGELFF
TRBV28	.	TRBJ1-2	.	TGTGCCAGCAGCTACAGGGATGGCTACACCTTC	CASSYRDGYTF
TRBV6-4	few	TRBJ1-2	.	TGTGCCAGCAGCCTCGTCCCCAACTATGGCTACACCTTC	CASSLVPNYGYTF
TRBV4-1	once	TRBJ1-1	TRBD1	TGCGCCAGCAGCCAACAGGGACAGGGGAACACTGAAGCTTTCTTT	CASSQQGQGNTEAFF
TRBV5-8	.	TRBJ1-2	.	TGTGCCAGCAGCAATGTAAGGAGTCGGCGATATGGCTACACCTTC	CASSNVRSRRYGYTF
TRBV6-6	many	TRBJ1-5	.	TGTGCCAGCACCACCGGTAATCAGCCCCAGCATTTT	CASTTGNQPQHF
TRBV12-3/TRBV12-4	.	TRBJ2-7	.	TGTGCCAGCAGTTGGGGGGTCTGGGGGGAGCAGTACTTC	CASSWGVWGEQYF
TRBV5-1	.	TRBJ2-7	.	TGCGCCAGCCATATCACGGAGCGACCGCTGAATTTGTACTTC	CASHITERPLNLYF
TRBV7-9	.	TRBJ1-1	TRBD1	TGTGCCAGCAGTAGGGGACAGGGGCTCACTGAAGCTTTCTTT	CASSRGQGLTEAFF
TRBV18	.	TRBJ2-5	TRBD2	TGTGCCAGCTCACCACCTCGCCGGGGGGGGCATCAAGAGACCCAGTACTTC	CASSPPRRGGHQETQYF
TRBV3-1/TRBV3-2	.	TRBJ2-3	TRBD2	TGTGCCAGCAGCCAACTAGCGGGGGGACTCACAGATACGCAGTATTTT	CASSQLAGGLTDTQYF
TRBV7-3	.	TRBJ1-1	.	TGTGCCAGCAGCTTACAGGGTGACACTGAAGCTTTCTTT	CASSLQGDTEAFF
TRBV30	.	TRBJ2-5	.	TGTGCCTGGAGCTCAGTCGCGGGGGCAGGGGAGACCCAGTACTTC	CAWSSVAGAGETQYF
TRBV5-4	.	TRBJ2-2	TRBD1	TGTGCCAGCAGCTTGGGTGGGCAGGGGGCTGCCGGGGAGCTGTTTTTT	CASSLGGQGAAGELFF
TRBV6-5	.	TRBJ1-4	.	TGTGCCAGCAGTTCCCCGACACTTTCTAATGAAAAACTGTTTTTT	CASSSPTLSNEKLFF
TRBV6-5	.	TRBJ2-7	TRBD2	TGTGCCAGCAGTTACCTAGCGGGGGGGATCGGGGAGCAGTACTTC	CASSYLAGGIGEQYF
TRBV5-5	.	TRBJ2-1	TRBD2	TGTGCCAGCAGCTTGACTAGCGCTATCTACAATGAGCAGTTCTTC	CASSLTSAIYNEQFF
TRBV27	.	TRBJ2-7	.	TGTGCCAGCAGTTTAATGAGAGGACAGCGAGTCGGCGAGCAGTACTTC	CASSLMRGQRVGEQYF
TRBV14	.	TRBJ2-3	.	TGTGCCAGCAGCCAACAGATTACCACAGATACGCAGTATTTT	CASSQQITTDTQYF
TRBV6-1	.	TRBJ1-4	.	TGTGCCAGCAGTGAAGGGAGGCACGGTGAAAAACTGTTTTTT	CASSEGRHGEKLFF
TRBV5-4	.	TRBJ2-7	.	TGTGCCACCCTTCCCGACTCTTCCTCCTACGAGCAGTACTTC	CATLPDSSSYEQYF
TRBV4-3	.	TRBJ1-1	.	TGCGCCAGCAGTCAAAACAGGAACACTGAAGCTTTCTTT	CASSQNRNTEAFF
TRBV3-1/TRBV3-2	.	TRBJ2-3	.	TGTGCCAGCAGCCTTCGCGGGGCAGATACGCAGTATTTT	CASSLRGADTQYF
TRBV28	.	TRBJ1-5	.	TGTGCCAGCTGGGGGCCCAACGATCAGCCCCAGCATTTT	CASWGPNDQPQHF
TRBV28	.	TRBJ1-5	TRBD1	TGTGCCAGCAGCTTGAGGACAGGAAAGAGCAATCAGCCCCAGCATTTT	CASSLRTGKSNQPQHF
TRBV6-5	.	TRBJ1-3	TRBD1	TGTGCCAGCAGTTTCGACAGGGGGGGAAACACCATATATTTT	CASSFDRGGNTIYF
TRBV2	.	TRBJ1-6	.	TGTGCCAGCAGTGGGGACACTAATTCACCCCTCCACTTT	CASSGDTNSPLHF
TRBV24-1	.	TRBJ1-2	.	TGTGCCACCAGTGACCCCTACAGGTCCTATGGCTACACCTTC	CATSDPYRSYGYTF
TRBV11-2	.	TRBJ1-4	TRBD1	TGTGCCAGCAGCTTAGGACAGGGAGGTGTCACTAATGAAAAACTGTTTTTT	CASSLGQGGVTNEKLFF
TRBV28	once	TRBJ1-1	TRBD1	TGTGCCAGCCTGACAGGGACGAACACTGAAGCTTTCTTT	CASLTGTNTEAFF
TRBV6-6	.	TRBJ2-7	TRBD1	TGTGCCAGCAGTTATGAGGGGGCCCACGAGCAGTACTTC	CASSYEGAHEQYF
TRBV10-3	.	TRBJ2-7	TRBD2	TGTGCCATCAGTGAGCTAGCGGGGGGGCCATACGAGCAGTACTTC	CAISELAGGPYEQYF
TRBV3-1/TRBV3-2	.	TRBJ2-5	TRBD1	TGTGCCAGCAGCGGAGGGACAGGGAGGGAGACCCAGTACTTC	CASSGGTGRETQYF
TRBV3-1/TRBV3-2	.	TRBJ2-1	TRBD1	TGTGCCAGCAGTCAACAGGGGAACTCCTACAATGAGCAGTTCTTC	CASSQQGNSYNEQFF
TRBV5-1	.	TRBJ2-2	.	TGCGCCAGCAGCTTAGTCCCGGGGTCGAACACCGGGGAGCTGTTTTTT	CASSLVPGSNTGELFF
TRBV6-2/TRBV6-3	.	TRBJ2-1	TRBD1	TGTGCCAGCAGTTACTCGATGATGAGACGGGACAGGTCTAATGAGCAGTTCTTC	CASSYSMMRRDRSNEQFF
TRBV5-1	.	TRBJ1-1	.	TGCGCCAGCAGCTTGGCCAGGGAATCGGCTGAAGCTTTCTTT	CASSLARESAEAFF
TRBV7-8	few	TRBJ1-6	.	TGTGCCAGCAGCCTCATCGGTTCACCCCTCCACTTT	CASSLIGSPLHF
TRBV24-1	.	TRBJ2-2	TRBD1	TGTGCCACCAGTGATTTTAGATTGACAACAGGGGGCACCGGGGAGCTGTTTTTT	CATSDFRLTTGGTGELFF
TRBV30	.	TRBJ1-6	.	TGTGCCTGGAGCGGGGTTTATAATTCACCCCTCCACTTT	CAWSGVYNSPLHF
TRBV6-5	.	TRBJ1-2	TRBD1	TGTGCCAGCAGAGCAGGGGGCGCGGGCTATGGCTACACCTTC	CASRAGGAGYGYTF
TRBV7-9	.	TRBJ2-7	.	TGTGCCAGCAGTAAAAGCAGACGGGTAGGAATCCCCGAGCAGTACTTC	CASSKSRRVGIPEQYF
TRBV5-1	.	TRBJ2-1	.	TGCGCCAGCAGCTCCTCGGGGGAAACCTACAATGAGCAGTTCTTC	CASSSSGETYNEQFF
TRBV18	.	TRBJ1-5	TRBD1	TGTGCCAGCTCCCCTTCCGGGGGGGACAGGCCCCAGCATTTT	CASSPSGGDRPQHF
TRBV21-1	.	TRBJ1-4	.	TGTGCCAGCAGCGGCCTAGAGAGTGTATACGATGAAAAACTGTTTTTT	CASSGLESVYDEKLFF